Listed here are 27 T cell receptor beta chains from one sample, sequenced in a study of cytomegalovirus exposure and HLA in healthy donors. 60 Vbeta and 13 Jbeta primers were used in PCR. Profiled with immunoSEQ multiplex PCR; TCRdb holds only in-frame clones, not every one. Here the sample spans more than 80,000 clones, 65% to 85% being singletons. The sequenced material came from PBMCs. The origin of the receptors is a male donor in good health and CMV-seropositive.

This clone has only one observation. This sequence joins TRBV28 and TRBJ2-5; 7 bases agree with TRBD1. CDR1 and CDR2 from the germline V gene are MDHEN and SYDVKM. The CDR3 has 13 amino acids. V lost 10 bases, J lost 1 base, and 6 bases stayed unmatched. The DNA of the CDR3 is TGTGCCACTTCCGGGACAGTCCAAGAGACCCAGTACTTC. This codes for CATSGTVQETQYF.

This clone was counted a single time. V usage is TRBV6-5 and J usage is TRBJ2-7; possibly TRBD1 for D (6 bases). Deletions cut 4 bases from V and 3 bases from J, with 10 bases between. This CDR3 comprises 13 residues. Germline-derived CDR1 and CDR2 are MNHEY and SVGAGI. CDR3 sequence: CASSSRDIYEQYF. Here the CDR3 DNA reads TGTGCCAGCAGTTCCCGGGACATCTACGAGCAGTACTTC.

This chain connects TRBV4-1 to TRBJ1-1; no firm D call. Germline V CDR1 and CDR2: MGHRA, YSYEKL. This CDR3 region has 16 residues. Trimming left V 4 bases short and J 0 bases short, with 15 bases between. CDR3 region: CASSPLGGPMNTEAFF. CDR3 nucleotide sequence: TGCGCCAGCAGCCCCCTGGGAGGACCCATGAACACTGAAGCTTTCTTT.

This chain uses TRBV7-8 with TRBJ2-7; 11 bases align to TRBD1. Trimming cost V 4 bases and J 6 bases; bases outside gene matches: 5. The CDR3 is made up of 14 amino acids. Germline assignment: CDR1 SGHVS and CDR2 FQNEAQ. The DNA of the CDR3 is TGTGCCAGCAGCTCGGGGACAGGGGGTGGCGAGCAGTACTTC. Translating it yields CASSSGTGGGEQYF. Based on the CDR3 plus reference TRBV7-8 and TRBJ2-7, the full variable domain is GAGVSQSPRYKVAKRGQDVALRCDPISGHVSLFWYQQALGQGPEFLTYFQNEAQLDKSGLPSDRFFAERPEGSVSTLKIQRTQQEDSAVYLCASSSGTGGGEQYFGPGTRLTVT.

V usage is TRBV7-9 and J usage is TRBJ1-1, with 7 bases lining up with TRBD1. V lost 0 bases, J lost 0 bases, and 7 bases stayed unmatched. Germline loops: CDR1 SEHNR, CDR2 FQNEAQ (reference sequence). CDR3 length: 17 amino acids. The DNA of the CDR3 is TGTGCCAGCAGCTTAGCGCTTGGGACAGACATGAACACTGAAGCTTTCTTT. It specifies CASSLALGTDMNTEAFF.

V and J are TRBV14 and TRBJ2-3; 8 bases match TRBD1. CDR3 length: 16 residues. Germline CDR1 SGHDN, CDR2 FVKESK. J gave up 7 bases and V 5 bases, and 14 bases lay outside the gene matches. DNA for the CDR3: TGTGCCAGCAGCTATCGGACAGGGCCTTCATCCAATACGCAGTATTTT. Amino acids: CASSYRTGPSSNTQYF.

There are a few counts of this clone. This chain links TRBV15 with TRBJ1-1; D ambiguous. Trimming shortened V by 0 bases and J by 0 bases, and 11 bases separated the two germline ends. Per the germline V gene, CDR1 is LNHNV and CDR2 is YYDKDF (reference sequence). The CDR3 totals 16 residues. The CDR3 DNA sequence: TGTGCCACCAGCAGAGAACAGAATAGTATGAACACTGAAGCTTTCTTT. The encoded protein is CATSREQNSMNTEAFF. Supplemented by reference TRBV15 and TRBJ1-1, the full variable domain reads DAMVIQNPRYQVTQFGKPVTLSCSQTLNHNVMYWYQQKSSQAPKLLFHYYDKDFNNEADTPDNFQSRRPNTSFCFLDIRSPGLGDTAMYLCATSREQNSMNTEAFFGQGTRLTVV.

The chain couples TRBV7-9 to TRBJ2-7, with D unclear. Looked up from germline, CDR1 is SEHNR and CDR2 is FQNEAQ (reference sequence). The CDR3 is 14 amino acids. Trimming pared 2 bases from V and 2 bases from J, leaving 10 bases between. The CDR3, as DNA: TGTGCCAGCAGCTTACAGGATGACCCCTACGAGCAGTACTTC. Its translation: CASSLQDDPYEQYF.

The J gene is TRBJ1-5, the V gene TRBV28; 7 bases line up with TRBD1. The V and J ends lost 6 bases and 6 bases, in that order; junction bases with no gene match: 5. The CDR3 has 13 amino acids. Germline CDR1 is MDHEN and CDR2 is SYDVKM. As DNA, the CDR3 is TGTGCCAGCAGCGACAGGGAAGGTCAGCCCCAGCATTTT. It translates to CASSDREGQPQHF.

This rearrangement joins TRBV28 to TRBJ1-5; no definite D call. This CDR3 has 14 amino acids. Trimming cost V 3 bases and J 4 bases, with 10 bases left between them. Germline CDR1 is MDHEN and CDR2 is SYDVKM. The CDR3 spells CASSFEQRNQPQHF. CDR3 sequence (DNA): TGTGCCAGCAGTTTTGAACAGAGAAATCAGCCCCAGCATTTT. Drawing the rest from reference TRBV28 and TRBJ1-5, the complete variable domain is DVKVTQSSRYLVKRTGEKVFLECVQDMDHENMFWYRQDPGLGLRLIYFSYDVKMKEKGDIPEGYSVSREKKERFSLILESASTNQTSMYLCASSFEQRNQPQHFGDGTRLSIL.

This clone occurred a few times. CDR3 sequence: CASSVRRDRPYNEQFF. In nucleotides, the CDR3 is TGTGCCAGCAGTGTTAGACGGGACAGGCCCTACAATGAGCAGTTCTTC. The chain joins TRBV25-1 to TRBJ2-1; 8 bases are a match to TRBD1. The germline CDR1 and CDR2 sequences are MGHDK and SYGVNS. This CDR3 is 16 amino acids long. V was clipped by 4 bases and J by 2 bases; unmatched bases: 7.

This clone came up a few times. This rearrangement joins TRBV28 to TRBJ2-7; the D gene is possibly TRBD2 (5 bases). Germline V lookup: CDR1 MDHEN, CDR2 SYDVKM. V was clipped by 7 bases and J by 3 bases, with 13 bases between them. The CDR3 totals 13 residues. CDR3 amino acids: CASNRELGYEQYF. The CDR3 region has the DNA TGTGCCAGCAATAGGGAGTTGGGCTACGAGCAGTACTTC. Filled out from reference TRBV28 and TRBJ2-7, the complete variable domain reads DVKVTQSSRYLVKRTGEKVFLECVQDMDHENMFWYRQDPGLGLRLIYFSYDVKMKEKGDIPEGYSVSREKKERFSLILESASTNQTSMYLCASNRELGYEQYFGPGTRLTVT.

The chain combines TRBV6-4 with TRBJ2-1, with a tentative D call TRBD2 (6 bases). CDR1 MRHNA and CDR2 SNTAGT come from the germline V gene. This CDR3 contains 15 residues. The ends were cut back, 4 bases at V and 0 bases at J, with 10 bases in the middle. The chain's CDR3 is CASSAARDSYNEQFF. DNA for the CDR3: TGTGCCAGCAGTGCTGCGCGGGACTCCTACAATGAGCAGTTCTTC.

This clone was recorded once. The chain recombines TRBV7-3 with TRBJ2-1, with 9 bases aligning to TRBD1. This CDR3 comprises 15 residues. V shed 3 bases, J shed 4 bases, and the junction held 4 bases outside the gene matches. CDR1 and CDR2 (germline): SGHTA, FQGTGA. The CDR3 here is CASSLTGGEYNEQFF. The CDR3 DNA sequence: TGTGCCAGCAGCTTGACAGGGGGAGAATACAATGAGCAGTTCTTC.

The rearrangement uses TRBV30 and TRBJ2-3, with D maybe TRBD1 (6 bases). Germline CDR1 reads GTSNPN; CDR2 reads SVGIG (reference sequence). V dropped 2 bases and J dropped 3 bases, with 21 bases sitting between them. The CDR3 is made up of 17 amino acids. For the CDR3, the DNA is TGTGCCTGGAGTACGAGGGGGAGAGGGTGGGGGACAGATACGCAGTATTTT. It specifies CAWSTRGRGWGTDTQYF.

The V call is TRBV19, the J call TRBJ2-7, with D possibly matching TRBD2 (7 bases). CDR1 LNHDA and CDR2 SQIVND come from the germline V gene (reference sequence). The CDR3 has 16 amino acids. Trimming left V 3 bases short and J 3 bases short, with 18 bases between. The CDR3: CASSILSGGARYEQYF. DNA for the CDR3: TGTGCCAGTAGTATCCTCAGTGGGGGGGCCCGCTACGAGCAGTACTTC.

This rearrangement joins TRBV7-2 to TRBJ2-7, with 9 bases matching TRBD2. With 2 bases clipped from V and 0 bases from J, the junction kept 8 bases outside the gene matches. The CDR3 consists of 17 residues. Germline V gene sequence: CDR1 SGHTA, CDR2 FQGNSA. The CDR3 spells CASSLTAGGGSSYEQYF. The CDR3 DNA is TGTGCCAGCAGCTTAACTGCGGGAGGGGGAAGCTCCTACGAGCAGTACTTC.

V gene TRBV5-1 combines with J gene TRBJ2-7, with TRBD1 matching over 10 bases. The length of the CDR3 is 16 residues. Germline-derived CDR1 and CDR2 are SGHRS and YFSETQ. V shed 3 bases, J shed 2 bases, and the junction held 8 bases outside the gene matches. Here the CDR3 reads CASSSDRDRGTYEQYF. Here the CDR3 DNA reads TGCGCCAGCAGCTCAGACCGGGACAGGGGTACCTACGAGCAGTACTTC.

The chain joins TRBV15 to TRBJ1-3; D unresolved. V lost 1 base to trimming and J lost 0 bases, with 7 bases between them. This CDR3 spans 15 amino acids. Germline loops: CDR1 LNHNV, CDR2 YYDKDF (reference sequence). In nucleotides, the CDR3 is TGTGCCACCAGCAGAGCGGGAAGCTCTGGAAACACCATATATTTT. Translated: CATSRAGSSGNTIYF.

This clone was observed once. The V and J genes are TRBV7-9 and TRBJ1-3; possible D gene TRBD1, 6 bases. V was trimmed by 1 base and J by 4 bases, leaving 11 bases between them. CDR3 size: 15 residues. Germline lookup yields CDR1 SEHNR and CDR2 FQNEAQ (reference sequence). The CDR3 region is CASSLEGESGNTIYF. DNA of the CDR3: TGTGCCAGCAGCTTAGAGGGGGAATCCGGAAACACCATATATTTT.

V is TRBV6-4 and J is TRBJ1-4; TRBD1 matches 8 bases. J gave up 6 bases and V 6 bases, and 6 bases lay outside the gene matches. The germline CDR1 and CDR2 sequences are MRHNA and SNTAGT. CDR3 length equals 14 residues. The CDR3 spells CASSRTGRDEKLFF. The CDR3, as DNA: TGTGCCAGCAGCCGGACAGGGCGAGATGAAAAACTGTTTTTT.

The chain is built from TRBV28 and TRBJ2-7; TRBD2 is a possible D gene (7 bases). The CDR3 spans 15 residues. Trimming took off 3 bases at V and 3 bases at J, with 15 bases between the two ends. CDR1 is MDHEN and CDR2 is SYDVKM in the germline V gene. The chain's CDR3 is CASSFRGAGDYEQYF. DNA for the CDR3: TGTGCCAGCAGTTTCCGGGGGGCGGGGGACTACGAGCAGTACTTC.

The V call is TRBV9, the J call TRBJ2-3; 15 positions agree with TRBD2. The CDR3 totals 17 residues. The V and J ends lost 3 bases and 3 bases, in that order; junction bases with no gene match: 5. Looked up from germline, CDR1 is SGDLS and CDR2 is YYNGEE. The CDR3: CASSGTSGRAVTDTQYF. CDR3 nucleotides: TGTGCCAGCAGCGGGACTAGCGGGAGGGCCGTGACAGATACGCAGTATTTT.

This chain links TRBV6-1 with TRBJ1-1; TRBD1 might be the D (6 bases). In germline, CDR1 is MNHNS, CDR2 SASEGT. Trimming left V 7 bases short and J 7 bases short, with 19 bases between. The CDR3 contains 14 residues. DNA for the CDR3: TGTGCCAGCACAAGGAAGAGGGGGACGGATGAAGCTTTCTTT. Encoded protein: CASTRKRGTDEAFF.

In regard to this clone: Other DNA sequences within the sample encode an identical CDR3. The V and J genes are TRBV19 and TRBJ2-7; 8 bases agree with TRBD1. Germline CDR1 and CDR2: LNHDA and SQIVND (reference sequence). The CDR3 runs to 13 residues. The J segment lost 3 bases and the V segment lost 5 bases, leaving 3 bases of the junction unmatched. In DNA, the CDR3 is TGTGCCAGTAGTCCCGGGACAGGCTACGAGCAGTACTTC. Protein: CASSPGTGYEQYF.

This clone was recorded only once. J is TRBJ2-7 and V is TRBV10-3, with TRBD1 identical over 9 bases. Trimming cost V 5 bases and J 5 bases; bases outside gene matches: 7. In germline, CDR1 is ENHRY, CDR2 SYGVKD. This CDR3 contains 14 residues. The CDR3 is CAISPGTGIHEQYF. CDR3 sequence (DNA): TGTGCCATCAGTCCCGGGACAGGGATCCACGAGCAGTACTTC.

This chain joins TRBV4-3 and TRBJ2-1; TRBD1 might be the D (6 bases). The V and J ends lost 0 bases and 5 bases respectively, with 17 bases between them. Looked up from germline, CDR1 is LGHNA and CDR2 is YSLEER. The CDR3 is made up of 17 amino acids. CDR3 protein: CASSQDRGQGWDNEQFF. The CDR3 bases are TGCGCCAGCAGCCAAGATCGGGGCCAGGGGTGGGACAATGAGCAGTTCTTC.